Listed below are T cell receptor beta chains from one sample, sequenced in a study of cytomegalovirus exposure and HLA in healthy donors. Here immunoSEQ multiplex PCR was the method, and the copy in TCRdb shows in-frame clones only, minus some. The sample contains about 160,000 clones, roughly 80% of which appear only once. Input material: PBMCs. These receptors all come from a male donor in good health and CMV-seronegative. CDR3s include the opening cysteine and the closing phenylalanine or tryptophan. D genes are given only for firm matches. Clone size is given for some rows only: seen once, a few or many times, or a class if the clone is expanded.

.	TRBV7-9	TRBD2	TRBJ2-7	TGTTCCAGCAGCTGGGGACTAGCGGATTACGAGCAGTACTTC	CSSSWGLADYEQYF
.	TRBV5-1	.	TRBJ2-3	TGCGCCAGCAGCCCCCAGGGGGGAGCGGATACGCAGTATTTT	CASSPQGGADTQYF
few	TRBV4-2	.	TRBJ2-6	TGTGCCAGCAGCCGCACGACCGGGACTGGACGCTCTGGGGCCAACGTCCTGACTTTC	CASSRTTGTGRSGANVLTF
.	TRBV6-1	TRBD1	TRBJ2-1	TGTGCCAGCAGTGAGGGACAGAACAATGAGCAGTTCTTC	CASSEGQNNEQFF
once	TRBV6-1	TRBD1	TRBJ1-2	TGTGCCAGCAGTGAACCAGGGACAGGCGGAGGCTACACCTTC	CASSEPGTGGGYTF
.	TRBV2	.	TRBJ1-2	TGTGCCAGCAGTGAATCCTTGACTGGGGGCTCCTGGGGCTACACCTTC	CASSESLTGGSWGYTF
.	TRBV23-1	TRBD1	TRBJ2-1	TGCGCCACAGACAGGGCCTACAATGAGCAGTTCTTC	CATDRAYNEQFF
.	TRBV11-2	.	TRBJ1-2	TGTGCCAGCAGCTTAGTAGGAGGTGGCTACACCTTC	CASSLVGGGYTF
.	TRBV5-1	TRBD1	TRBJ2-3	TGCGCCAGCGGCCCGGGACAGGGGATCACAGATACGCAGTATTTT	CASGPGQGITDTQYF
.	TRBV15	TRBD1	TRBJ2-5	TGTGCCACCAGCAGAGAAGGACAGGGGGAGGAAGGGGGGAGGGAGACCCAGTACTTC	CATSREGQGEEGGRETQYF
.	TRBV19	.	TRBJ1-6	TGTGCCAGTAGAACCGACACCTCTCCCAATTCACCCCTCCACTTT	CASRTDTSPNSPLHF
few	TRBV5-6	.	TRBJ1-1	TGTGCCAGCAGCTTCGCACTGACTGAAGCTTTCTTT	CASSFALTEAFF
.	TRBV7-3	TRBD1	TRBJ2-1	TGTGCCAGCAGCTTAAGCGGCCCAGGGGGTGGTGAGCAGTTCTTC	CASSLSGPGGGEQFF
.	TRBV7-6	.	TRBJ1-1	TGTGCCAGCAGCTTAGCGCAGTTGAACACTGAAGCTTTCTTT	CASSLAQLNTEAFF
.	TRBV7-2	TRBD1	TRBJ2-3	TGTGCCAGCAGCTTCACGGGACAGCACACAGATACGCAGTATTTT	CASSFTGQHTDTQYF
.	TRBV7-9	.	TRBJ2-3	TGTGCCAGCAGCTCACCCAGCGGAACTAGCACAGATACGCAGTATTTT	CASSSPSGTSTDTQYF
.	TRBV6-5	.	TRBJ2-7	TGTGCCAGCATATCCTTAATTCCCTACGAGCAGTACTTC	CASISLIPYEQYF
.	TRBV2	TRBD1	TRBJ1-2	TGTGCCAGCACCCTGACAGGGAACTATGGCTACACCTTC	CASTLTGNYGYTF
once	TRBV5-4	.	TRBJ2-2	TGTGCCAGCAGCCTCACGGTCGGGGAGCTGTTTTTT	CASSLTVGELFF
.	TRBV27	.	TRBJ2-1	TGTGCCAGCAGTTGGGAGAGCTCCTACAATGAGCAGTTCTTC	CASSWESSYNEQFF
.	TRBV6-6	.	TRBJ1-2	TGTGCCAGCGGGGAGGGCTATGGCTACACCTTC	CASGEGYGYTF
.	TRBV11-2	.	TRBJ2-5	TGTGCCAGCAGCCTCCCGACATCAACTAGGAGGGAGACCCAGTACTTC	CASSLPTSTRRETQYF
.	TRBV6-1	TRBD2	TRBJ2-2	TGTGCCAGCAGTGTATACGGGACTAGCGGGATCCTGGTCGGGGAGCTGTTTTTT	CASSVYGTSGILVGELFF
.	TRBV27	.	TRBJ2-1	TGTGCCAGCAGTTTAAAGCACGTACGGGATGAGCAGTTCTTC	CASSLKHVRDEQFF